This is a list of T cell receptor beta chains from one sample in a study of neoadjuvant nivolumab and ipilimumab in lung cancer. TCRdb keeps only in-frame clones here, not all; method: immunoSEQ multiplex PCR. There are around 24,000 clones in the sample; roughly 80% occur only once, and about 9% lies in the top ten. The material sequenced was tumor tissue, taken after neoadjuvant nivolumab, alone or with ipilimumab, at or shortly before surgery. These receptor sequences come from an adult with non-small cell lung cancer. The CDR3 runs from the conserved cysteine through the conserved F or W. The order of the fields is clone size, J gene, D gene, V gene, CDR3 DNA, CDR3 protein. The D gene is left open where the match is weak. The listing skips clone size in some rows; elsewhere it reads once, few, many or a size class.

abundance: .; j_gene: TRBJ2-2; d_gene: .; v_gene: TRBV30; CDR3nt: TGTGCCTGGAGTCGAGGGAACACCGGGGAGCTGTTTTTT; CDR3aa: CAWSRGNTGELFF
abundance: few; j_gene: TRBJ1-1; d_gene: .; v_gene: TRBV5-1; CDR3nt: TGCGCCAGCAGCTTGAGAGACGACACTGAAGCTTTCTTT; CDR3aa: CASSLRDDTEAFF
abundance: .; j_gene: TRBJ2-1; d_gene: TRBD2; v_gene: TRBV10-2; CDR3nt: TGCGCCAGCAGTGGGACTAGCGCAAACTCCTACAATGAGCAGTTCTTC; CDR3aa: CASSGTSANSYNEQFF
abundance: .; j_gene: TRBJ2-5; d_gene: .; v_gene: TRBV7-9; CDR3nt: TGTGCCAGCAGTCGACAGATAGCTCAAGAGACCCAGTACTTC; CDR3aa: CASSRQIAQETQYF
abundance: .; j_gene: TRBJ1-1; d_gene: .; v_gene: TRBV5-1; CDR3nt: TGCGCCAGCAGCTTCGGGAGGAGTGAAGCTTTCTTT; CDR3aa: CASSFGRSEAFF
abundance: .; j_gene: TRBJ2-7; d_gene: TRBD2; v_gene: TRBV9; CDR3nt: TGTGCCAGCAGCGCCCGCACGGGGAGGGACGAGCAGTACTTC; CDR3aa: CASSARTGRDEQYF
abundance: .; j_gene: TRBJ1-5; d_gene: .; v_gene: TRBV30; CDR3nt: TGTGCCTGGAGTCGCAAAGCCCTGGGACACCAGCCCCAGCATTTT; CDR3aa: CAWSRKALGHQPQHF
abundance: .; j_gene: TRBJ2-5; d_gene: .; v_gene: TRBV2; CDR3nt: TGTGCCAGCACTTTGCCCCCCGGACGGAGGAACCAAGAGACCCAGTACTTC; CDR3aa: CASTLPPGRRNQETQYF
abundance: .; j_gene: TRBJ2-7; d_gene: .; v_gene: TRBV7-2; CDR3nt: TGTGCCAGCAGCTCAAAGGGGCGGCTAGTGGACGAGCAGTACTTC; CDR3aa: CASSSKGRLVDEQYF
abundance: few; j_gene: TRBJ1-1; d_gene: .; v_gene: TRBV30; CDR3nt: TGTGCCTGGAGCGCATCCCGGGGTTTTGTCCTGACTGAAGCTTTCTTT; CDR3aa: CAWSASRGFVLTEAFF
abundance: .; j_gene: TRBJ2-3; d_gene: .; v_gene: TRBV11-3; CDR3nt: TGTGCCAGCAGCTTAGGCCTAGCAGGAGATACGCAGTATTTT; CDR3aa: CASSLGLAGDTQYF
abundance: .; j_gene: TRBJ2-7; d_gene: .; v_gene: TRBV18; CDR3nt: TGTGCCAGCTCATTCTTCGGCGACGAGCAGTACTTC; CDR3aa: CASSFFGDEQYF
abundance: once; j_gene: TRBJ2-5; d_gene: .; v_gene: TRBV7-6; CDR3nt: TGTGTCAGCACACCTGAGTCTTCCGCCCGGGAGACCCAGTACTTC; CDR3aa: CVSTPESSARETQYF
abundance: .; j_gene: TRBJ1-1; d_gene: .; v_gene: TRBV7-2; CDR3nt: TGTGCCAGCAGCGTCGGAGGCAGGGGAAAGAACACTGAAGCTTTCTTT; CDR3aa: CASSVGGRGKNTEAFF
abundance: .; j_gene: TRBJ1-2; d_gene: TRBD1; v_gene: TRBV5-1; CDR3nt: TGCGCCAGCAGCTTTGACCCCGGGACAGCGGGCTATGGCTACACCTTC; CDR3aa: CASSFDPGTAGYGYTF
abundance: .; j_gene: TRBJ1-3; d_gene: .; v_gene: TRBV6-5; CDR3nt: TGTGCCAGCAGTTCTTACGACCATTCTGGAAACACCATATATTTT; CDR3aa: CASSSYDHSGNTIYF
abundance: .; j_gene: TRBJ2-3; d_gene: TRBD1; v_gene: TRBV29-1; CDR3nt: TGCAGCGTTCTTGAAGGGACAGGGAGAGATACGCAGTATTTT; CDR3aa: CSVLEGTGRDTQYF
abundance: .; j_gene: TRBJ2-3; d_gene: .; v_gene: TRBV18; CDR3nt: TGTGCCAGCTCACCAGTAGCTGGGGGGGATACGCAGTATTTT; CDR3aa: CASSPVAGGDTQYF
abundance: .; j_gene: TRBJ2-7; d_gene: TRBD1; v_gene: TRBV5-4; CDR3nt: TGTGCCAGCAGCGACAGGGGGAACTACGAGCAGTACTTC; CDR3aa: CASSDRGNYEQYF
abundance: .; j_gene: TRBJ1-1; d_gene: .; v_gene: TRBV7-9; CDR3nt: TGTGCCAGCAGCCCATTGACAGTACAGAACACTGAAGCTTTCTTT; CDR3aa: CASSPLTVQNTEAFF
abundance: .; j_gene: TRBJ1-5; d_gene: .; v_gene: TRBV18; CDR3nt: TGTGCCAGCTCACCAATTGGGGTTAGCAATCAGCCCCAGCATTTT; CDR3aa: CASSPIGVSNQPQHF
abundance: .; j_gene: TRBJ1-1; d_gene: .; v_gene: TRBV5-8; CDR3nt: TGTGCCAGCAGCTGGGGGACTTCTCGGACTGAAGCTTTCTTT; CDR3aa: CASSWGTSRTEAFF
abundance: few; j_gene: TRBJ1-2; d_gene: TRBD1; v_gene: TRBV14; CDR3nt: TGTGCCAGCAGCTGGACAGGGGGCGGCTACACCTTC; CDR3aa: CASSWTGGGYTF
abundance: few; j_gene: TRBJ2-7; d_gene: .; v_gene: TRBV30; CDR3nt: TGTGCCTGGCGGTTGGGATACGAGCAGTACTTC; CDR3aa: CAWRLGYEQYF
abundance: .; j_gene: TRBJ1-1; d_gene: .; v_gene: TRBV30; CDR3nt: TGTGCCTGGAGTAGTCGGGAAGGAGCCTCGGCTTTCTTT; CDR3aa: CAWSSREGASAFF
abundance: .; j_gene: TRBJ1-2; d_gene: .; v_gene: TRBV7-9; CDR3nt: TGTGCCAGCAGCCGGGACAACTATGGCTACACCTTC; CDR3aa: CASSRDNYGYTF
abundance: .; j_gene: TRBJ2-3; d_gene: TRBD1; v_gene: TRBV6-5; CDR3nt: TGTGCCAGCAGCCGACAGGGGGCTGGGGACCGTTTT; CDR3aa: CASSRQGAGDRF
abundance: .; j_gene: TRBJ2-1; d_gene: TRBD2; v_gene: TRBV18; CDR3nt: TGTGCCAGCTCACCCCGACTAGCGGGAGACAATGAGCAGTTCTTC; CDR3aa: CASSPRLAGDNEQFF
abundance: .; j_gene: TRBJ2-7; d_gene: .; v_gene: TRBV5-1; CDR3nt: TGCGCCAGCAGCTTGGCCGCGGGTTACGAGCAGTACTTC; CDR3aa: CASSLAAGYEQYF
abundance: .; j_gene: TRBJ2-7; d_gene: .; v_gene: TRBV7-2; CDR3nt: TGTGCCAGCAGCGACCCAGCGTTGGGCGTCTACGAGCAGTACTTC; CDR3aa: CASSDPALGVYEQYF
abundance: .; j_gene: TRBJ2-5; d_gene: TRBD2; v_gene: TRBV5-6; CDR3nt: TGTGCCAGCAGCCTGCTGGGGGGGAGCACGCTGGAGGAGACCCAGTACTTC; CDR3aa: CASSLLGGSTLEETQYF
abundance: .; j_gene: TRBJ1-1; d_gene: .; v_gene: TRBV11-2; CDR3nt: TGTGCCAGCAGGTCGAATTCTGGAACTGAAGCTTTCTTT; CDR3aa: CASRSNSGTEAFF
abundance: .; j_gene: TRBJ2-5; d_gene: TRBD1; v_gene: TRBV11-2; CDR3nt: TGTGCCAGCAGCCAGCCCGGGACAGCCGACTTGGGAGAGACCCAGTACTTC; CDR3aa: CASSQPGTADLGETQYF
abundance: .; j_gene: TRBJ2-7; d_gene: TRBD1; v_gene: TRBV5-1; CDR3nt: TGCGCCAGCAGCTTGCCGACAGGGGTCCAATCCTACGAGCAGTACTTC; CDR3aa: CASSLPTGVQSYEQYF
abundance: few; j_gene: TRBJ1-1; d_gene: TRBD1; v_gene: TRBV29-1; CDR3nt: TGCAGCGCCCTCCCAGGGGGGCGTGGGAACACTGAAGCTTTCTTT; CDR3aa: CSALPGGRGNTEAFF
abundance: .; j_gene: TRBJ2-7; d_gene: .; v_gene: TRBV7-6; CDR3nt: TGTGCCAGCAGCTTAGCGGGGTCCGGGTACGAGCAGTACTTC; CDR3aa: CASSLAGSGYEQYF
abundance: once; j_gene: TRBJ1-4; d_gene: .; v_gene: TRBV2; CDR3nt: TGTGCCAGCAAGGAATCTGAAAAACTGTTTTTT; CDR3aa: CASKESEKLFF
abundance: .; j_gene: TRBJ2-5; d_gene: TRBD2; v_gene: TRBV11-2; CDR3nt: TGTGCCAGCAGCTTAGTCGCGGGAGGTCAGAGGGAGACCCAGTACTTC; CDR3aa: CASSLVAGGQRETQYF
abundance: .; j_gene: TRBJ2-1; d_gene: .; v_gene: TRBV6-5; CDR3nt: TGTGCCAGCAGCTCTAGGGGGGCCTACAATGAGCAGTTCTTC; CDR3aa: CASSSRGAYNEQFF
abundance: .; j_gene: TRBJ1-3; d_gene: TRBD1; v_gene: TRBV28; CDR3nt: TGTGCCAGCAGTTCAGGGGGCGCGGACACCATATATTTT; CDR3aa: CASSSGGADTIYF
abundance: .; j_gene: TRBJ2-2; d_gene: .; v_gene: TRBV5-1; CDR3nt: TGCGCCAGCAGCTTCAGGGGAACCGGGGAGCTGTTTTTT; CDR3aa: CASSFRGTGELFF
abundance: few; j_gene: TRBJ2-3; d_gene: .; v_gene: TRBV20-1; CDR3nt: TGCAGTGCTCCTCATGAGGTTACGCAGTATTTT; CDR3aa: CSAPHEVTQYF
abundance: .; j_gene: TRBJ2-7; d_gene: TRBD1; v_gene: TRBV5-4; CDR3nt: TGTGCCAGCAGCCTGGGACAGGGGGCATCGTACGAGCAGTACTTC; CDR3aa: CASSLGQGASYEQYF
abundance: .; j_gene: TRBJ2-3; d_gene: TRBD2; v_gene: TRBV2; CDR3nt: TGTGCCAGCAGTGCGTGGACTAGCGGGAGTCCAGATACGCAGTATTTT; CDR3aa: CASSAWTSGSPDTQYF
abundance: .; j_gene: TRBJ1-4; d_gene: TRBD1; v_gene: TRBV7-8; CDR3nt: TGTGCCAGCAGCCTCTCTAAAAGGGACAGAGCTTATGAAAAACTGTTTTTT; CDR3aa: CASSLSKRDRAYEKLFF
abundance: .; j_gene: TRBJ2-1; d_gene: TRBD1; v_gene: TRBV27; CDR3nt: TGTGCCAGCAGTTTACTCGGGACAGGGGGCCAGGCTGAGCAGTTCTTC; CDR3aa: CASSLLGTGGQAEQFF
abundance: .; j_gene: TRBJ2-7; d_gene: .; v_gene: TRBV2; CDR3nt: TGTGCCAGCGGCGTTCACGGCGAGCAGTACTTC; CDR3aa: CASGVHGEQYF